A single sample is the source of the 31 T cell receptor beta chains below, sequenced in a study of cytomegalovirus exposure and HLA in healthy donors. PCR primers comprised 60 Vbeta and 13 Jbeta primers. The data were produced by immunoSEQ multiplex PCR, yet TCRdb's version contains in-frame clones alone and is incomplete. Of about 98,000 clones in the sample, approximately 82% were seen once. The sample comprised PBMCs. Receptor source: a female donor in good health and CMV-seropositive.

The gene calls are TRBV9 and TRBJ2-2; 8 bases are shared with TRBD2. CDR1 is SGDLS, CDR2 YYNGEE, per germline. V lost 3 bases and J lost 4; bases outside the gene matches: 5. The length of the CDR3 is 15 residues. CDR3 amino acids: CASSASGGLTGELFF. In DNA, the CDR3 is TGTGCCAGCAGCGCCTCGGGAGGGCTCACCGGGGAGCTGTTTTTT.

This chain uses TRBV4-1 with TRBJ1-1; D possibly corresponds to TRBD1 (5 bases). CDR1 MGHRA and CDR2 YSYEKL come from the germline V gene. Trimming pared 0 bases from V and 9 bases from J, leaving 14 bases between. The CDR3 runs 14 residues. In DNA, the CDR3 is TGCGCCAGCAGCCAAGAAAGGCCAGGGTGGAAAGCTTTCTTT. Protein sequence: CASSQERPGWKAFF.

CDR3 nucleotides: TGTGCCAGCAGTGAAGCGGGGGGGCGGGGCTCAGATACGCAGTATTTT. This codes for CASSEAGGRGSDTQYF. The rearrangement uses TRBV27 and TRBJ2-3, with 10 positions matching TRBD2. The trim removed 5 bases at V and 4 bases at J, leaving 9 bases unmatched. CDR1 and CDR2 (germline): MNHEY, SMNVEV (reference sequence). This CDR3 comprises 16 residues.

CDR3 sequence (DNA): TGCAGCGTTGAATTCGGGTCGACTCCCTACGAGCAGTACTTC. Its protein is CSVEFGSTPYEQYF. V and J are TRBV29-1 and TRBJ2-7, with unresolved D. This CDR3 is 14 amino acids long. The germline CDR1 and CDR2 sequences are SQVTM and ANQGSEA. Between the trimmed V and J ends, which lost 2 bases and 2 bases, there was a span of 13 bases.

The CDR3 here is CASSLGLVYNEKLFF. CDR3 sequence (DNA): TGTGCCAGCAGTTTGGGACTCGTTTATAATGAAAAACTGTTTTTT. This chain links TRBV28 with TRBJ1-4; possible D gene TRBD1, 5 bases. Germline lookup yields CDR1 MDHEN and CDR2 SYDVKM. V was pared by 3 bases and J by 4 bases, with 12 bases between. This CDR3 contains 15 residues.

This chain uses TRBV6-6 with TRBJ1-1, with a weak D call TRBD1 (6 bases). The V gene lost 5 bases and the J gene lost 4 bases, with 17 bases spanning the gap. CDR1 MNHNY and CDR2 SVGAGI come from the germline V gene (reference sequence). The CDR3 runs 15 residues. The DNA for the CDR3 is TGTGCCAGCAGTAGAGCAGGGGAAAGGCTCACTGAAGCTTTCTTT. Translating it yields CASSRAGERLTEAFF.

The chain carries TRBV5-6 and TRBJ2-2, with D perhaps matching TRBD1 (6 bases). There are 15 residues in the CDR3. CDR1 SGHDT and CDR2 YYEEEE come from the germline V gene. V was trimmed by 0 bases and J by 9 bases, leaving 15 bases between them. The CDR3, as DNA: TGTGCCAGCAGCTTGGGGCAGGGGAATTACCGGGAGCTGTTTTTT. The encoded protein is CASSLGQGNYRELFF. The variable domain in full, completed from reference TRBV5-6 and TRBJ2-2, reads DAGVTQSPTHLIKTRGQQVTLRCSPKSGHDTVSWYQQALGQGPQFIFQYYEEEERQRGNFPDRFSGHQFPNYSSELNVNALLLGDSALYLCASSLGQGNYRELFFGEGSRLTVL.

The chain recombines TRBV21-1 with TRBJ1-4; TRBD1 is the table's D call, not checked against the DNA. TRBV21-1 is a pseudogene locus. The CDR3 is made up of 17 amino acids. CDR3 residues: CASSKEGYDLTNEKLFF. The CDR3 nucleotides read TGTGCCAGCAGCAAAGAGGGGTACGATTTGACTAATGAAAAACTGTTTTTT.

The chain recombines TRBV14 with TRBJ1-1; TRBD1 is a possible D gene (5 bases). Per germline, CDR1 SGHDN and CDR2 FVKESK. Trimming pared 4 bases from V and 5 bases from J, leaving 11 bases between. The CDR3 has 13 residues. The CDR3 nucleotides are TGTGCCAGCAGCCCCTCACCAGGGACTGAAGCTTTCTTT. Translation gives CASSPSPGTEAFF.

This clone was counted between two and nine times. CDR3 coding DNA: TGCGCCAGCAGGGTAGCCGAGTGGGAGCAGTTCTTC. Protein sequence: CASRVAEWEQFF. The chain couples TRBV5-1 to TRBJ2-1; D is undetermined. The V and J ends lost 5 bases and 10 bases respectively, with 13 bases between them. The CDR3 contains 12 residues. Germline CDR1 reads SGHRS; CDR2 reads YFSETQ.

The CDR3 DNA reads as TGTGCCAGCAGCCCCGGGGACACAGGGTATTCACCCCTCCACTTT. It specifies CASSPGDTGYSPLHF. The chain links TRBV14 to TRBJ1-6; TRBD1 is a possible D gene (6 bases). Germline CDR1 and CDR2: SGHDN and FVKESK. Trimming took off 4 bases at V and 8 bases at J, with 15 bases between the two ends. The CDR3 consists of 15 residues.

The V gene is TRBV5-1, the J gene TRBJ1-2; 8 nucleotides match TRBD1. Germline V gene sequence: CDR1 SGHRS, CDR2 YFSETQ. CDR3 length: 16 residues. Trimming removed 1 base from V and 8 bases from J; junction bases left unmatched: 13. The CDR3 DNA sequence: TGCGCCAGCAGCTTGATGGTCCTCAGGGGGCGCTGGGGCTACACCTTC. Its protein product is CASSLMVLRGRWGYTF.

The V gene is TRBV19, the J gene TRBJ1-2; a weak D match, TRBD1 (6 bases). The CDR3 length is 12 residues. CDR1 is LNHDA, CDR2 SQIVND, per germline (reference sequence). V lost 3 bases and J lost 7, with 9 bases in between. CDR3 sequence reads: CASSMGATGYTF. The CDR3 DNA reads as TGTGCCAGTAGTATGGGGGCGACTGGCTACACCTTC.

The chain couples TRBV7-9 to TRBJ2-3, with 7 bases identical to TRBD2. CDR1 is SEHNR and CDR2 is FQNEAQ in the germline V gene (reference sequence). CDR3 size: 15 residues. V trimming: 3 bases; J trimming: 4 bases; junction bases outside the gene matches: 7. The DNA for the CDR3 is TGTGCCAGCAGCTTCCTAGCGGAGGTTGCAGATACGCAGTATTTT. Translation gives CASSFLAEVADTQYF.

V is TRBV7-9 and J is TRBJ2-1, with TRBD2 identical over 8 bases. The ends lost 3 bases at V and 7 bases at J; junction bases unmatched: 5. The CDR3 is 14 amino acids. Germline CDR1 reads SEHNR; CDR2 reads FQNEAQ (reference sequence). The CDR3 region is CASSFQTSDNEQFF. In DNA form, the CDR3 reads TGTGCCAGCAGCTTTCAGACTAGCGATAATGAGCAGTTCTTC.

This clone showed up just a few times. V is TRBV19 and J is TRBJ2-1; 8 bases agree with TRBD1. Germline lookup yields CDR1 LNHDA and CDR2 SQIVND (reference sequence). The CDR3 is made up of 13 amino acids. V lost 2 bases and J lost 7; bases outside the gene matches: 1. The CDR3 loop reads CASSITGGNEQFF. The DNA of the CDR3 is TGTGCCAGTAGTATAACAGGGGGAAATGAGCAGTTCTTC.

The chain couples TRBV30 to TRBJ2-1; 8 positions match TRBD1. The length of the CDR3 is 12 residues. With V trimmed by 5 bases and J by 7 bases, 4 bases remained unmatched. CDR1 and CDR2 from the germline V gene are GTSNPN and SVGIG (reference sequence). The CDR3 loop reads CAWWTGRNEQFF. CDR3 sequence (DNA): TGTGCCTGGTGGACAGGGCGGAATGAGCAGTTCTTC.

The CDR3 loop is CASSHSQGFDEQYF. CDR3 bases: TGCGCCAGCAGCCATTCTCAGGGGTTCGACGAGCAGTACTTC. The chain is built from TRBV4-1 and TRBJ2-7; possibly TRBD1 for D (6 bases). This CDR3 is 14 amino acids long. V dropped 3 bases and J dropped 5 bases, with 14 bases sitting between them. From germline, CDR1 is MGHRA and CDR2 YSYEKL.

The CDR3 nucleotides read TGTGCCAGCAGCTTAGCTTTAGCGGGGACCTACGAGCAGTACTTC. It is translated as CASSLALAGTYEQYF. V gene TRBV7-8 combines with J gene TRBJ2-7; TRBD2 aligns across 8 bases. Germline CDR1 SGHVS, CDR2 FQNEAQ. With V trimmed by 0 bases and J by 2 bases, 3 bases remained unmatched. This CDR3 spans 15 amino acids.

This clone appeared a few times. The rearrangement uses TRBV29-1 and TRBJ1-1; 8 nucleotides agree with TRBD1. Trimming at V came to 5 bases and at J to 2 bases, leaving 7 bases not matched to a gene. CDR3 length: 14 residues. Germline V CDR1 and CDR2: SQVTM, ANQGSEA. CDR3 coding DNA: TGCAGCGTTCTTCACAGGGGGTTTAACACTGAAGCTTTCTTT. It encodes CSVLHRGFNTEAFF.

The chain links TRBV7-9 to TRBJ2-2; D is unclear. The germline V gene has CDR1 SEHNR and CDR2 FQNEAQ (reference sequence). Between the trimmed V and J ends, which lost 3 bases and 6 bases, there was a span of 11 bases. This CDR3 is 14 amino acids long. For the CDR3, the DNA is TGTGCCAGCAGCTTTCTCGTAGGAGCCGGGGAGCTGTTTTTT. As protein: CASSFLVGAGELFF. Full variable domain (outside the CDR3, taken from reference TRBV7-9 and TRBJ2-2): DTGVSQNPRHKITKRGQNVTFRCDPISEHNRLYWYRQTLGQGPEFLTYFQNEAQLEKSRLLSDRFSAERPKGSFSTLEIQRTEQGDSAMYLCASSFLVGAGELFFGEGSRLTVL.

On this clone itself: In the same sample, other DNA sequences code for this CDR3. CDR3 DNA: TGTGCCAGCAGCCAAGGACAGGGAGATGGCTACACCTTC. Amino acids: CASSQGQGDGYTF. The V and J genes are TRBV7-9 and TRBJ1-2, with 8 bases identical to TRBD1. Looked up from germline, CDR1 is SEHNR and CDR2 is FQNEAQ (reference sequence). The V and J ends lost 5 bases and 6 bases, in that order; junction bases with no gene match: 5. This CDR3 is built from 13 residues.

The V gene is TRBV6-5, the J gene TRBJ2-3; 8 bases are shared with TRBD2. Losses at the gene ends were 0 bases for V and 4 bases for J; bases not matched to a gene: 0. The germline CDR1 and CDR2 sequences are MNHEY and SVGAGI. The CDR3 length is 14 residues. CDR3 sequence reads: CASSYSTSADTQYF. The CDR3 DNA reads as TGTGCCAGCAGTTACTCGACTAGCGCAGATACGCAGTATTTT.

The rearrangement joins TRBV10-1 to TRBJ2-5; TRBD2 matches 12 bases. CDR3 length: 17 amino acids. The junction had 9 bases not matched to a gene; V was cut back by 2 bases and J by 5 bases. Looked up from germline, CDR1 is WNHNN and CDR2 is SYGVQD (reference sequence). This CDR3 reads CASSENQLAGGLETQYF. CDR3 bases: TGCGCCAGCAGTGAGAACCAGCTAGCGGGAGGGTTGGAGACCCAGTACTTC.

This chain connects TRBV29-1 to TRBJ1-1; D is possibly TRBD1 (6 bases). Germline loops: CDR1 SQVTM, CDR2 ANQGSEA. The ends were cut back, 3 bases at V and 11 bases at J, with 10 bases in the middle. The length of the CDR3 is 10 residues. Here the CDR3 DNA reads TGCAGCGTTGATTCAGGGGTGGCTTTCTTT. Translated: CSVDSGVAFF.

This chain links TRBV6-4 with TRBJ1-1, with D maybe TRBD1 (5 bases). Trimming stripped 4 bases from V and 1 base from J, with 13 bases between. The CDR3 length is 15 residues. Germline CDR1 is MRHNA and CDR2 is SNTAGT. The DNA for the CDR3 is TGTGCCAGCAGTGTAACGGCAGGGTCGAACACTGAAGCTTTCTTT. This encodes CASSVTAGSNTEAFF.

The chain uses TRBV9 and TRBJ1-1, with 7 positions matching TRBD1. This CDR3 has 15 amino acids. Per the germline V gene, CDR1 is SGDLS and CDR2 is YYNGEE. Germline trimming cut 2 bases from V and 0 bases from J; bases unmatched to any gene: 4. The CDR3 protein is CASSVTGVMNTEAFF. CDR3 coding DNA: TGTGCCAGCAGCGTTACAGGGGTCATGAACACTGAAGCTTTCTTT.

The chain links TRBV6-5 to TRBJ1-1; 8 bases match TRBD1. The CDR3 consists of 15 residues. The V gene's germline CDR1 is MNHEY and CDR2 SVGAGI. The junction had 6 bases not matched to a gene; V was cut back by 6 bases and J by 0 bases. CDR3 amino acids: CASSQPGQVNTEAFF. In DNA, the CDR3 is TGTGCCAGCAGCCAACCGGGACAGGTGAACACTGAAGCTTTCTTT.

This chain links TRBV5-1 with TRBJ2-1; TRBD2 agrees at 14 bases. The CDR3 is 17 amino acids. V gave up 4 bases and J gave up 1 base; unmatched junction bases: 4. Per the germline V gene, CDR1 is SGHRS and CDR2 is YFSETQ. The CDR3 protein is CASSGGTSGGSYNEQFF. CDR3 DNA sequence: TGCGCCAGCAGCGGAGGGACTAGCGGGGGTTCCTACAATGAGCAGTTCTTC.

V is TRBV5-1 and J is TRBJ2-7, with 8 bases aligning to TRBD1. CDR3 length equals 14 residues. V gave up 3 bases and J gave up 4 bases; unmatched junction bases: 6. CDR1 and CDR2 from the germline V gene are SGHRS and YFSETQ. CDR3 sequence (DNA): TGCGCCAGCAGCTCCCTCGGACAGGGTTACGAGCAGTACTTC. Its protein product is CASSSLGQGYEQYF.

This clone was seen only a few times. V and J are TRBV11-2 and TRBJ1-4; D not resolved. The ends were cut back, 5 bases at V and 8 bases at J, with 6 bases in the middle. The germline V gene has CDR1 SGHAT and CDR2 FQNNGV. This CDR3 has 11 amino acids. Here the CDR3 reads CASSLTEKLFF. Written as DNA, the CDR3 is TGTGCCAGCAGCCTAACCGAAAAACTGTTTTTT.